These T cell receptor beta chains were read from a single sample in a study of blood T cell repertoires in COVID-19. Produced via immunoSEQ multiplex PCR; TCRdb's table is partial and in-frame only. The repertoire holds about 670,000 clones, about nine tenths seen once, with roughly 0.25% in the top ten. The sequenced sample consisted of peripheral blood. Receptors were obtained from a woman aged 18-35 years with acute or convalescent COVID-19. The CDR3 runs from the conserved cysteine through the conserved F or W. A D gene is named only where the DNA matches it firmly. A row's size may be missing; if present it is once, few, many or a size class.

CDR3: CATSDPVKGLAGGTYEQFF; DNA: TGTGCCACCAGTGATCCAGTTAAGGGCCTAGCGGGGGGCACGTATGAGCAGTTCTTC; D: TRBD2; size: -; V: TRBV24-1; J: TRBJ2-1
CDR3: CASSLRTANTGELFF; DNA: TGCGCCAGCAGCTTGAGGACAGCGAACACCGGGGAGCTGTTTTTT; D: -; size: few; V: TRBV5-1; J: TRBJ2-2
CDR3: CASRLARDTEAFF; DNA: TGTGCCAGTAGGTTGGCCCGGGACACTGAAGCTTTCTTT; D: -; size: -; V: TRBV19; J: TRBJ1-1
CDR3: CASSVAVTGNGGAFF; DNA: TGTGCCAGCAGCGTAGCAGTCACAGGGAATGGTGGAGCTTTCTTT; D: -; size: -; V: TRBV9; J: TRBJ1-1
CDR3: CASSYSIYQGHNEQFF; DNA: TGTGCCAGCAGTTACTCGATATACCAGGGGCACAATGAGCAGTTCTTC; D: -; size: once; V: TRBV6-5; J: TRBJ2-1
CDR3: CASSIVLAGGPGDTQYF; DNA: TGTGCCAGTAGTATAGTCCTAGCGGGGGGCCCTGGAGATACGCAGTATTTT; D: TRBD2; size: -; V: TRBV19; J: TRBJ2-3
CDR3: CASSLERRLPGSSYEQYF; DNA: TGTGCCAGCAGCTTAGAGCGGCGCCTCCCTGGGAGTTCCTACGAGCAGTACTTC; D: -; size: -; V: TRBV7-2; J: TRBJ2-7
CDR3: CASSLPGSGNTIYF; DNA: TGTGCCAGCAGCTTACCGGGTAGTGGAAACACCATATATTTT; D: -; size: -; V: TRBV7-9; J: TRBJ1-3
CDR3: CASSYWGPRDTEAFF; DNA: TGTGCCAGCAGTTACTGGGGCCCCCGGGACACTGAAGCTTTCTTT; D: -; size: -; V: TRBV6-6; J: TRBJ1-1
CDR3: CASSLHRGFETQYF; DNA: TGTGCCAGCAGCTTGCACAGGGGATTTGAGACCCAGTACTTC; D: TRBD1; size: -; V: TRBV7-6; J: TRBJ2-5
CDR3: CASSYSVGYSGNTIYF; DNA: TGTGCCAGCAGTTACTCGGTGGGCTACTCTGGAAACACCATATATTTT; D: -; size: -; V: TRBV6-5; J: TRBJ1-3
CDR3: CASSLSGAIYGYTF; DNA: TGTGCCAGCAGTTTATCGGGGGCAATCTATGGCTACACCTTC; D: -; size: -; V: TRBV27; J: TRBJ1-2
CDR3: CASRTRGGNQPQHF; DNA: TGTGCCAGCAGGACCAGGGGGGGCAATCAGCCCCAGCATTTT; D: TRBD1; size: once; V: TRBV2; J: TRBJ1-5
CDR3: CASSQGGQEPYEKLFF; DNA: TGTGCCAGCAGCCAGGGTGGACAGGAACCTTATGAAAAACTGTTTTTT; D: TRBD1; size: -; V: TRBV4-2; J: TRBJ1-4
CDR3: CASSNDWGYTF; DNA: TGTGCCAGCAGCAACGACTGGGGCTACACCTTC; D: -; size: -; V: TRBV12-3/TRBV12-4; J: TRBJ1-2
CDR3: CASTGRPWGYTF; DNA: TGTGCCAGTACGGGGAGGCCTTGGGGCTACACCTTC; D: -; size: many; V: TRBV19; J: TRBJ1-2
CDR3: CASRNWRQGFYGYTF; DNA: TGTGCCAGTAGAAATTGGAGACAGGGGTTCTATGGCTACACCTTC; D: TRBD1; size: -; V: TRBV19; J: TRBJ1-2
CDR3: CASSFHPGTPSGNTIYF; DNA: TGTGCCAGCAGCTTTCACCCGGGAACCCCCTCTGGAAACACCATATATTTT; D: -; size: -; V: TRBV7-8; J: TRBJ1-3
CDR3: CASSVGANYGYTF; DNA: TGTGCCAGCAGTGTCGGAGCTAACTATGGCTACACCTTC; D: -; size: -; V: TRBV6-4; J: TRBJ1-2
CDR3: CASSATGDGYEQYF; DNA: TGTGCCAGCAGCGCGACAGGGGACGGCTACGAGCAGTACTTC; D: TRBD1; size: -; V: TRBV9; J: TRBJ2-7
CDR3: CASGFGVNQPQHF; DNA: TGTGCTAGTGGTTTCGGGGTTAATCAGCCCCAGCATTTT; D: -; size: once; V: TRBV12-5; J: TRBJ1-5
CDR3: CASSIRRDQPQHF; DNA: TGTGCCAGTAGTATAAGGAGAGATCAGCCCCAGCATTTT; D: -; size: -; V: TRBV19; J: TRBJ1-5
CDR3: CASSLTGDAEAFF; DNA: TGCGCCAGCAGCTTAACGGGGGACGCTGAAGCTTTCTTT; D: -; size: -; V: TRBV5-1; J: TRBJ1-1
CDR3: CASSGQGPVYGYTF; DNA: TGCGCCAGCAGCGGACAGGGTCCTGTCTATGGCTACACCTTC; D: TRBD1; size: -; V: TRBV5-1; J: TRBJ1-2
CDR3: CATSGVGVSYNEQFF; DNA: TGTGCCACCAGTGGAGTGGGCGTCTCCTACAATGAGCAGTTCTTC; D: -; size: -; V: TRBV24-1; J: TRBJ2-1
CDR3: CASSSGRAGGWKRSSYEQYF; DNA: TGTGCCAGCAGTTCGGGGCGGGCAGGGGGCTGGAAAAGGAGCTCCTACGAGCAGTACTTC; D: TRBD1; size: -; V: TRBV27; J: TRBJ2-7
CDR3: CASSHSGGEAFF; DNA: TGTGCCAGCAGCCACTCCGGGGGTGAAGCTTTCTTT; D: -; size: -; V: TRBV11-3; J: TRBJ1-1
CDR3: CASMAGGVTFYEQYF; DNA: TGTGCCAGCATGGCGGGGGGGGTAACCTTCTACGAGCAGTACTTC; D: TRBD2; size: once; V: TRBV27; J: TRBJ2-7
CDR3: CASSPLGQGASQDTEAFF; DNA: TGTGCCAGCAGTCCCCTGGGACAGGGGGCTTCGCAGGACACTGAAGCTTTCTTT; D: TRBD1; size: -; V: TRBV5-4; J: TRBJ1-1
CDR3: CASSWAGVTNEQFF; DNA: TGTGCCAGCAGCTGGGCTGGTGTTACGAATGAGCAGTTCTTC; D: -; size: -; V: TRBV5-6; J: TRBJ2-1
CDR3: CASSHPDNEQFF; DNA: TGTGCCAGCAGCCATCCGGACAATGAGCAGTTCTTC; D: -; size: -; V: TRBV4-2; J: TRBJ2-1
CDR3: CASSLGGLDNEQFF; DNA: TGCGCCAGCAGCTTGGGGGGCTTAGACAATGAGCAGTTCTTC; D: -; size: -; V: TRBV5-1; J: TRBJ2-1
CDR3: CAWSADRVNYGYTF; DNA: TGTGCCTGGAGTGCAGACAGGGTAAACTATGGCTACACCTTC; D: TRBD1; size: -; V: TRBV30; J: TRBJ1-2
CDR3: CASSLVRGGGDTQYF; DNA: TGTGCCAGCAGCTTAGTTCGGGGGGGCGGAGATACGCAGTATTTT; D: TRBD2; size: -; V: TRBV7-2; J: TRBJ2-3
CDR3: CASSPTTRGATGGYTF; DNA: TGTGCCAGCTCACCAACGACTAGGGGCGCAACCGGAGGCTACACCTTC; D: -; size: -; V: TRBV18; J: TRBJ1-2
CDR3: CAWTGGYEQYF; DNA: TGTGCCTGGACCGGAGGGTATGAGCAGTACTTC; D: -; size: -; V: TRBV30; J: TRBJ2-7
CDR3: CASSYGQGHEQYF; DNA: TGTGCCAGCAGTTACGGCCAGGGCCACGAGCAGTACTTC; D: -; size: -; V: TRBV6-5; J: TRBJ2-7